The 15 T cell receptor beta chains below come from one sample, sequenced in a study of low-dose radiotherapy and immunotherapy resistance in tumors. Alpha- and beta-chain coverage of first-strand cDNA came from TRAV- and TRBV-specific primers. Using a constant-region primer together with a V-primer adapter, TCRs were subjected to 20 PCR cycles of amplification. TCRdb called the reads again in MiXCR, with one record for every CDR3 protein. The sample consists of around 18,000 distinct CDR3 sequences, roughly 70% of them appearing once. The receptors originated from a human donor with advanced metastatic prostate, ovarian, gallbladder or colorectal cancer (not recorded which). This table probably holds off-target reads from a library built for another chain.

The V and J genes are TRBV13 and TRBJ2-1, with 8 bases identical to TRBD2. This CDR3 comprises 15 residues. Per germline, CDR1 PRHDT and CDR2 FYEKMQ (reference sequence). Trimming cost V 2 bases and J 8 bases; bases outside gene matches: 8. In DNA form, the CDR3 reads TGTGCCAGCAGCTTACCCACCGGGACTAGGCATGAGCAGTTCTTC. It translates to CASSLPTGTRHEQFF. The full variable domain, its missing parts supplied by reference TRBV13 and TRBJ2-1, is AAGVIQSPRHLIKEKRETATLKCYPIPRHDTVYWYQQGPGQDPQFLISFYEKMQSDKGSIPDRFSAQQFSDYHSELNMSSLELGDSALYFCASSLPTGTRHEQFFGPGTRLTVL.

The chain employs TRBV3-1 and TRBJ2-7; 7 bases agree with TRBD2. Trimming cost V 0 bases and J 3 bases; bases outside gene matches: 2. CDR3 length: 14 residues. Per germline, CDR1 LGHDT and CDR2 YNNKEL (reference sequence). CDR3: CASSQDGLGYEQYF. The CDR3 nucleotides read TGTGCCAGCAGCCAAGATGGACTAGGCTACGAGCAGTACTTC.

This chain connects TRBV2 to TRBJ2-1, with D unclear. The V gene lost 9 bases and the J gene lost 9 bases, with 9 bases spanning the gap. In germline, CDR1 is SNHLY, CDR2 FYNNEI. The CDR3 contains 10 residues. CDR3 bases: TGTGCCAGTAGGACCTCTGAGCAGTTCTTC. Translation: CASRTSEQFF.

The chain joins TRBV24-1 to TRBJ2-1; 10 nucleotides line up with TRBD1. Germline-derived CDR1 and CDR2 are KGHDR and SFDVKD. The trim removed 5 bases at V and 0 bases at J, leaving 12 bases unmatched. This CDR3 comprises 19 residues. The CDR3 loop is CATSAPGTGDSSSYNEQFF. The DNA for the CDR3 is TGTGCCACCAGTGCTCCCGGGACAGGGGATTCCAGCTCCTACAATGAGCAGTTCTTC.

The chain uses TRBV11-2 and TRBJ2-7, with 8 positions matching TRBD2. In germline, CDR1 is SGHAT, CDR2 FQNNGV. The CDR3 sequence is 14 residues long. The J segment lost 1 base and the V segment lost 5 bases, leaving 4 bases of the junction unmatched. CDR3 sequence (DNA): TGTGCCAGCAGCGTAGGCGGGGGGTCCTACGAGCAGTACTTC. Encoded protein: CASSVGGGSYEQYF.

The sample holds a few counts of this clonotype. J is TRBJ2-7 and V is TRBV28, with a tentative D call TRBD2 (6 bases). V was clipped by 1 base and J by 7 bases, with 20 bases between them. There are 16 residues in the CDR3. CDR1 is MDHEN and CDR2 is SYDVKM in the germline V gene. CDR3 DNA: TGTGCCAGCAGTTTATTTCGGGGGACGGGGCCTTGGGAGCAGTACTTC. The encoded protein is CASSLFRGTGPWEQYF. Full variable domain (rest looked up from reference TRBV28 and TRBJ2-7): DVKVTQSSRYLVKRTGEKVFLECVQDMDHENMFWYRQDPGLGLRLIYFSYDVKMKEKGDIPEGYSVSREKKERFSLILESASTNQTSMYLCASSLFRGTGPWEQYFGPGTRLTVT.

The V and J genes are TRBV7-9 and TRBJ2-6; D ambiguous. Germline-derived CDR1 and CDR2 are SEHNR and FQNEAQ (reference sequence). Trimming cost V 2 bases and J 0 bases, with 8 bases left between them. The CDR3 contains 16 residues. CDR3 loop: CASSLPAISGANVLTF. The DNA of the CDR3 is TGTGCCAGCAGCTTACCTGCTATCTCTGGGGCCAACGTCCTGACTTTC.

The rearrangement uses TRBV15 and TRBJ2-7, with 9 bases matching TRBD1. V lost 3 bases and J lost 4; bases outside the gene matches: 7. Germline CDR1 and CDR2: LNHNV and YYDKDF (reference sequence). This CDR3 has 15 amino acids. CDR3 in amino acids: CATSSPGQGKYEQYF. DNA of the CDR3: TGTGCCACCAGCAGTCCGGGACAGGGAAAGTACGAGCAGTACTTC.

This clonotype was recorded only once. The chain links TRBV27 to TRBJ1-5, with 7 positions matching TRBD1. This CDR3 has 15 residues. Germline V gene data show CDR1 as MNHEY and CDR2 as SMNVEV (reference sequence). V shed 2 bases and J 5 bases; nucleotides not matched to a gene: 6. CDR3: CASSLRQGGHQPQHF. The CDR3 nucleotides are TGTGCCAGCAGTTTACGTCAGGGGGGTCATCAGCCCCAGCATTTT.

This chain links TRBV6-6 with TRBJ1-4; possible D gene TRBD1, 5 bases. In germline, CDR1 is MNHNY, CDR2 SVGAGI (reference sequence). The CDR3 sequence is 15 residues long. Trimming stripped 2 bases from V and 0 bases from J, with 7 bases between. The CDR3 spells CASSYGAATNEKLFF. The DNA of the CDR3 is TGTGCCAGCAGTTACGGGGCTGCAACTAATGAAAAACTGTTTTTT.

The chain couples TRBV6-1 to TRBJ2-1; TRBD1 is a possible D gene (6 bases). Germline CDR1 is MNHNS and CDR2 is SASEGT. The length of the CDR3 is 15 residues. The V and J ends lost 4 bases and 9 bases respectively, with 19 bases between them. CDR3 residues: CASSAGQGLGGEQFF. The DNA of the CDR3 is TGTGCCAGCAGTGCGGGCCAGGGGTTGGGCGGTGAGCAGTTCTTC.

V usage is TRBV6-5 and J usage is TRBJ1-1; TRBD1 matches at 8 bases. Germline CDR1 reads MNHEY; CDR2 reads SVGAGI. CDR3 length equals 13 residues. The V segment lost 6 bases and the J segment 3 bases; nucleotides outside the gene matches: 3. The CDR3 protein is CASRLTGDTEAFF. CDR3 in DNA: TGTGCCAGCAGGCTGACAGGGGACACTGAAGCTTTCTTT.

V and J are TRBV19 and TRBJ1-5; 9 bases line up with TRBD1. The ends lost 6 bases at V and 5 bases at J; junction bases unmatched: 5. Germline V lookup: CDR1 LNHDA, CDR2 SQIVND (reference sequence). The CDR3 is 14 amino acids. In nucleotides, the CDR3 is TGTGCCAGTAGCCGGACAGGGGTGGATCAGCCCCAGCATTTT. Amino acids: CASSRTGVDQPQHF.

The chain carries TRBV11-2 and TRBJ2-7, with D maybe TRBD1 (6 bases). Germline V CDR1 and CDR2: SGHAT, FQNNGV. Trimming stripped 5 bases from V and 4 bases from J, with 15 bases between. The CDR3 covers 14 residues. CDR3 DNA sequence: TGTGCCAGCAGCCAGGGGATAGTTCTTTACGAGCAGTACTTC. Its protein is CASSQGIVLYEQYF.

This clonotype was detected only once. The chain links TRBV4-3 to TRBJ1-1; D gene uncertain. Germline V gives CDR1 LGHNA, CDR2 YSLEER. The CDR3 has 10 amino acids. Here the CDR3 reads CACRQAGAFF. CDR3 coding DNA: TGCGCGTGTCGGCAGGCGGGAGCTTTCTTT.